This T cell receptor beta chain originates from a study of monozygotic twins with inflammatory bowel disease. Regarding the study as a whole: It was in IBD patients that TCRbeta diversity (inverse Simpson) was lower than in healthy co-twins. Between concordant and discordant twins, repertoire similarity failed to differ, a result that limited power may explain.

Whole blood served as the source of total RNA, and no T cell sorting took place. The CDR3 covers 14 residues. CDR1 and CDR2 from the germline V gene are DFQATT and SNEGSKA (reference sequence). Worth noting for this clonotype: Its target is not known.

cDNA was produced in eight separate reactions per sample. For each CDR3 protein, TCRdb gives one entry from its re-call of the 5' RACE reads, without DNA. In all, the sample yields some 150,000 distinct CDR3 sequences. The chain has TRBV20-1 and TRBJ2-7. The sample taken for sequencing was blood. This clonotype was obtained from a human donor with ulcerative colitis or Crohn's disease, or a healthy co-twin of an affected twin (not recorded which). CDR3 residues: CSATSYQFPYEQYF.